This is a list of T cell receptor beta chains from one sample in a study of beta chain features in type 1 diabetes. Method: immunoSEQ multiplex PCR; TCRdb's copy keeps in-frame clones and lacks some. This repertoire shows 15,000 to 19,000 clones, around two thirds found once; its top ten account for over 2%. The sequencing input was Tregs from blood. Receptors were obtained from a man aged 25 to 40 with type 1 diabetes. Both conserved end residues are part of each CDR3. The D gene is left open where the match is weak. Size values are once, few and many counts, or a class for expanded clones, and some rows have none.

TRBV18	.	.	TRBJ1-1	CASSPGPLEAFF	TGTGCCAGCTCACCAGGGCCCCTCGAAGCTTTCTTT
TRBV13	.	.	TRBJ2-7	CASSFRSSDAYEQYF	TGTGCCAGCAGCTTTCGTTCTAGCGATGCTTACGAGCAGTACTTC
TRBV4-1	.	TRBD1	TRBJ1-1	CASSHLDRANTEAFF	TGCGCCAGCAGCCACTTGGACAGGGCGAACACTGAAGCTTTCTTT
TRBV19	.	.	TRBJ2-7	CASSIATDYEQYF	TGTGCCAGTAGTATAGCGACAGACTACGAGCAGTACTTC
TRBV29-1	.	TRBD2	TRBJ2-1	CSVEIPGRNEQFF	TGCAGCGTTGAAATTCCCGGGAGGAATGAGCAGTTCTTC
TRBV9	.	.	TRBJ1-4	CASSVEVSAWNEKLFF	TGTGCCAGCAGCGTAGAGGTCAGCGCTTGGAATGAAAAACTGTTTTTT
TRBV7-9	.	TRBD1	TRBJ1-3	CASSPRTGRSGNTIYF	TGTGCCAGCAGCCCCCGGACAGGGAGATCTGGAAACACCATATATTTT
TRBV6-1	few	TRBD1	TRBJ2-7	CASRARGLEQYF	TGTGCCAGCAGAGCCAGGGGGCTCGAGCAGTACTTC
TRBV6-1	once	.	TRBJ2-7	CASTFTAQGGYEQYF	TGTGCCAGCACCTTTACTGCCCAAGGCGGATACGAGCAGTACTTC
TRBV29-1	once	.	TRBJ1-2	CSVDYSGGFGYTF	TGCAGCGTGGACTACTCCGGGGGATTTGGCTACACCTTC
TRBV6-5	.	.	TRBJ1-1	CASSLRTDLNTEAFF	TGTGCCAGCAGTCTGCGGACAGATTTGAACACTGAAGCTTTCTTT
TRBV29-1	.	.	TRBJ1-2	CSVEQGNYGYTF	TGCAGCGTTGAACAGGGGAACTATGGCTACACCTTC
TRBV6-1	.	TRBD2	TRBJ2-3	CASSNSGSSTDTQYF	TGTGCCAGCAGCAATAGCGGGTCTAGCACAGATACGCAGTATTTT
TRBV7-6	.	.	TRBJ2-2	CASSLVSGAGELFF	TGTGCCAGCAGCTTAGTTTCGGGAGCCGGGGAGCTGTTTTTT